The entry that follows covers one TCR beta chain sequence. Its antigen is not known. The use of a sample-barcoded 5' primer and a J-beta primer mix characterized a second PCR of roughly 6 to 11 cycles. A minimum of 3 million CDR3-containing paired-end reads was obtained for each sample. One entry per CDR3 protein results from TCRdb running MiXCR on the 5' RACE reads. Counted here are some 1.6 million distinct CDR3 sequences, about 32% occurring once; the ten biggest clones make up around 10%. This record belongs to a study of blood T cells in healthy people across ages. Whole-study findings and limits: Those diversity estimates obtained from one million T cells were thought to be underestimates.

Germline V lookup: CDR1 PRHDT, CDR2 FYEKMQ (reference sequence). CDR3 length equals 14 residues. V was pared by 5 bases and J by 11 bases, with 13 bases of the junction left unmatched. V is TRBV13 and J is TRBJ2-5, with 8 bases that match TRBD2. Material for sequencing was blood. This clonotype was obtained from a woman in her 30s in good health. CDR3 region: CASSQPGGVYGQYF. The CDR3 DNA follows: TGTGCCAGCAGCCAACCCGGGGGGGTCTACGGGCAGTACTTC.